Given below is one T cell receptor (beta chain) in context. CD8 cells classed as naive were CD45RO-negative and positively selected for CCR7, excluding terminally differentiated effector memory CD45RA+ cells. This entry belongs to a study of shared clonotypes between healthy human individuals. Repertoires were generated with immunoSEQ multiplex PCR, while TCRdb's copy carries only in-frame clones and drops some. The sample has some 2.1 million clones; about 95% are singletons. The receptor was isolated from a man younger than 35 in good health. Sequencing used naive CD8+ T cells sorted from blood.

The CDR3 DNA follows: TGTGCCAGCAGTCCAGGATTCGACGAGCAGTACTTC. Amino acids: CASSPGFDEQYF. The chain employs TRBV27 and TRBJ2-7; D uncertain. Germline V lookup: CDR1 MNHEY, CDR2 SMNVEV (reference sequence). The V and J ends lost 5 bases and 5 bases respectively, with 10 bases between them. The CDR3 totals 12 residues.